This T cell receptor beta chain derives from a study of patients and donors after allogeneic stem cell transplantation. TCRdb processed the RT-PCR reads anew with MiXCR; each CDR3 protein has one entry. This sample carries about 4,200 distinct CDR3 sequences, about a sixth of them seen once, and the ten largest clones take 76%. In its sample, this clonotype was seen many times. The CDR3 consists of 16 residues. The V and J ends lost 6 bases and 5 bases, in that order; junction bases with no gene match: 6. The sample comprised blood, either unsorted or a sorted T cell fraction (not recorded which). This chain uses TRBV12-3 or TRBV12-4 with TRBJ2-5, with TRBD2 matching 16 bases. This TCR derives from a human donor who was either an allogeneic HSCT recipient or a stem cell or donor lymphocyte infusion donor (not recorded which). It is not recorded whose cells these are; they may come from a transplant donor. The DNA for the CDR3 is TGTGCCAGCAGAAGGGGACTAGCGGGGGGGCTGGAGACCCAGTACTTC. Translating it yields CASRRGLAGGLETQYF.